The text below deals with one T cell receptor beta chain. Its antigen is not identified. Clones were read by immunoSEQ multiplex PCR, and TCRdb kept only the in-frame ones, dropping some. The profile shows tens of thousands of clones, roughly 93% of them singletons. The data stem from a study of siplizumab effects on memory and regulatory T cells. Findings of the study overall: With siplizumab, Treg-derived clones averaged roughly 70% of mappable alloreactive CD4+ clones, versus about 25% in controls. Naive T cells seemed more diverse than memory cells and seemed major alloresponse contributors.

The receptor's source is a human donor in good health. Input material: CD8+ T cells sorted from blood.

The chain's CDR3 is CASSLGQGPGNEQFF. CDR3 nucleotide sequence: TGCGCCAGCAGCTTGGGTCAAGGGCCGGGCAATGAGCAGTTCTTC. The chain joins TRBV5-1 to TRBJ2-1; D uncertain. Germline CDR1 SGHRS, CDR2 YFSETQ. V lost 0 bases, J lost 6 bases, and 13 bases lay in between. The CDR3 length is 15 residues. The variable domain in full, completed from reference TRBV5-1 and TRBJ2-1, reads KAGVTQTPRYLIKTRGQQVTLSCSPISGHRSVSWYQQTPGQGLQFLFEYFSETQRNKGNFPGRFSGRQFSNSRSEMNVSTLELGDSALYLCASSLGQGPGNEQFFGPGTRLTVL.